The clone carrying this T cell receptor (beta chain) showed up just a few times. The source of the sample is a study of blood T cells in healthy people across ages. Alongside a J-beta primer mix, a sample-barcoded 5' primer served in a second PCR lasting about 7 to 11 cycles. TCRdb processed the 5' RACE reads anew with MiXCR; each CDR3 protein has one entry. This table has some 550,000 distinct CDR3 sequences, 40% to 55% appearing once. Germline CDR1 is DFQATT and CDR2 is SNEGSKA (reference sequence). CDR3 length: 13 amino acids. The ends were cut back, 2 bases at V and 6 bases at J, with 11 bases in the middle.

This TCR was sampled from a man aged 80 or over in good health. The sequencing input was blood. V is TRBV20-1 and J is TRBJ1-5; D remains ambiguous. CDR3 in DNA: TGCAGTGCTAGACTACAGTCCACTCAGCCCCAGCATTTT. Protein sequence: CSARLQSTQPQHF.